The 11 T cell receptor beta chains presented below share a single source sample, sequenced in a study of shared clonotypes between healthy human individuals. Selected positively for CCR7 and CD45RO-negative, naive CD8 cells excluded terminally differentiated effector memory CD45RA+ cells. Assay: immunoSEQ multiplex PCR; the TCRdb copy retains only in-frame clones and omits some. This sample carries about 2.2 million clones, over 85% of them seen once, and the ten largest clones take approximately 1.7%. Sequencing was performed on naive CD8+ T cells from PBMCs. Receptor source: a man aged 18-30 years in good health. Some clones in this sample may be carry-over from other donors' samples.

A remark on this clone: The sample carries other DNA sequences with the same CDR3. The chain combines TRBV27 with TRBJ1-1; 7 bases are shared with TRBD1. Losses at the gene ends were 3 bases for V and 3 bases for J; bases not matched to a gene: 4. The CDR3 covers 14 residues. Germline values: CDR1 MNHEY, CDR2 SMNVEV (reference sequence). The DNA for the CDR3 is TGTGCCAGCAGTTTTGTAGGGGGCGACACTGAAGCTTTCTTT. Protein: CASSFVGGDTEAFF.

The chain uses TRBV27 and TRBJ1-4; 7 nucleotides agree with TRBD1. Trimming removed 7 bases from V and 3 bases from J; junction bases left unmatched: 5. This CDR3 region has 14 residues. CDR1 MNHEY and CDR2 SMNVEV come from the germline V gene (reference sequence). CDR3 amino acids: CASTPQGSNEKLFF. CDR3 DNA: TGTGCCAGCACACCACAGGGGTCTAATGAAAAACTGTTTTTT.

The V call is TRBV2, the J call TRBJ2-7; no clear D gene. The CDR3 spans 12 residues. Germline CDR1 is SNHLY and CDR2 is FYNNEI. V gave up 2 bases and J gave up 2 bases, with 4 bases separating them. CDR3 in DNA: TGTGCCAGCAGTGAACCTACCTACGAGCAGTACTTC. This encodes CASSEPTYEQYF.

The J gene is TRBJ2-1, the V gene TRBV9; TRBD1 aligns across 7 bases. Germline assignment: CDR1 SGDLS and CDR2 YYNGEE. V shed 0 bases and J 1 base; nucleotides not matched to a gene: 4. The CDR3 has 16 residues. This CDR3 is CASSVALGQSYNEQFF. The CDR3 coding sequence is TGTGCCAGCAGCGTAGCGTTGGGACAGTCCTACAATGAGCAGTTCTTC.

The rearrangement links TRBV5-5 to TRBJ2-2; D gene ambiguous. This CDR3 contains 15 residues. CDR1 and CDR2 from the germline V gene are SGHKS and YYEKEE (reference sequence). V was cut by 1 base and J by 1 base, with 8 bases left in between. The CDR3 spells CASSLSRMNTGELFF. The CDR3 DNA reads TGTGCCAGCAGCTTGAGCCGGATGAACACCGGGGAGCTGTTTTTT.

The V call is TRBV29-1, the J call TRBJ2-2; D is possibly TRBD1 (7 bases). CDR1 and CDR2 from the germline V gene are SQVTM and ANQGSEA. The V and J ends lost 8 bases and 5 bases respectively, with 12 bases between them. The CDR3 is 12 residues long. CDR3: CSTQGGTGELFF. The CDR3 DNA is TGCAGCACCCAGGGGGGTACCGGGGAGCTGTTTTTT.

This clone was picked up one time. This chain links TRBV5-1 with TRBJ2-5; 9 bases align to TRBD2. Germline assignment: CDR1 SGHRS and CDR2 YFSETQ. The junction had 14 bases not matched to a gene; V was cut back by 4 bases and J by 7 bases. The CDR3 has 16 amino acids. The CDR3 bases are TGCGCCAGCAGCAGGACCCAGCTAGCGGGAACCGGGACCCAGTACTTC. Its protein product is CASSRTQLAGTGTQYF.

The chain uses TRBV29-1 and TRBJ2-7; unclear D gene. Germline V gives CDR1 SQVTM, CDR2 ANQGSEA. The CDR3 runs to 13 residues. The germline V and J ends were trimmed by 3 bases and 1 base, with 10 bases remaining between them. CDR3 residues: CSVDVGSSYEQYF. Written as DNA, the CDR3 is TGCAGCGTTGATGTGGGATCGTCCTACGAGCAGTACTTC.

The chain carries TRBV28 and TRBJ1-5; perhaps TRBD1 as D (5 bases). The CDR3 runs to 16 residues. The V gene lost 2 bases and the J gene lost 0 bases, with 11 bases spanning the gap. CDR1 is MDHEN, CDR2 SYDVKM, per germline. For the CDR3, the DNA is TGTGCCAGCAGTTTAAGGGACGGCCATAGCAATCAGCCCCAGCATTTT. Amino acids: CASSLRDGHSNQPQHF.

The rearrangement joins TRBV19 to TRBJ2-4; D might be TRBD1 or TRBD2, each matching 5 bases. The germline V gene has CDR1 LNHDA and CDR2 SQIVND (reference sequence). Between the trimmed V and J ends, which lost 4 bases and 0 bases, there was a span of 7 bases. The CDR3 is 14 amino acids. The CDR3 sequence is CASSTGLAKNIQYF. Written as DNA, the CDR3 is TGTGCCAGTAGTACGGGGCTAGCCAAAAACATTCAGTACTTC.

To note about this clone: Within the sample, other DNA sequences also encode this same CDR3. The chain combines TRBV5-6 with TRBJ2-1, with TRBD2 matching over 13 bases. This CDR3 has 16 residues. After removal of 4 bases from V and 4 bases from J, the junction contained 5 bases not matched to a gene. Looked up from germline, CDR1 is SGHDT and CDR2 is YYEEEE. The CDR3 bases are TGTGCCAGCAGCCTCCGGACTAGCGGGAGTTACAATGAGCAGTTCTTC. Amino acids: CASSLRTSGSYNEQFF.